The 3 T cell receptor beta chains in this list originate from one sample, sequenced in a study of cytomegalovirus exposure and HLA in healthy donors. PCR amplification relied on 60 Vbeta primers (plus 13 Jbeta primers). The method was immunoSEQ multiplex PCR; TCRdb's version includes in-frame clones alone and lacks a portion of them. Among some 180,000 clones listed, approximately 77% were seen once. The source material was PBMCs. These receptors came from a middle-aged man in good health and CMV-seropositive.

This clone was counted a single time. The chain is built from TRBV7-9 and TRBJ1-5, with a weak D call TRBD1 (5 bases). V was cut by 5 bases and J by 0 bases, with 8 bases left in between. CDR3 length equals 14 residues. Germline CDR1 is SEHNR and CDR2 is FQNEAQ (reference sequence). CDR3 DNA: TGTGCCAGCAGCCACACAGGTAGCAATCAGCCCCAGCATTTT. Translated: CASSHTGSNQPQHF.

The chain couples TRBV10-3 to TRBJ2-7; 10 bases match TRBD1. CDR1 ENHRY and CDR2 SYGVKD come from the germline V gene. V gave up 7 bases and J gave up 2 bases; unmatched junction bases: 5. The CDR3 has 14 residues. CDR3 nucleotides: TGTGCCATCACCCCGGGACAGGGGACCTACGAGCAGTACTTC. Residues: CAITPGQGTYEQYF.

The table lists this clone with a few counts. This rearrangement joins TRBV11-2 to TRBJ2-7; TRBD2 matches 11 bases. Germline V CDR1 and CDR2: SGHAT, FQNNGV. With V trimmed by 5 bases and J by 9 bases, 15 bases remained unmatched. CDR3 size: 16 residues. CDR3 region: CASSRLAGMNDQGQYF. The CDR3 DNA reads TGTGCCAGCAGCAGACTAGCGGGGATGAACGATCAAGGGCAGTACTTC. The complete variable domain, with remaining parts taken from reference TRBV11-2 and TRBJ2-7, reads EAGVAQSPRYKIIEKRQSVAFWCNPISGHATLYWYQQILGQGPKLLIQFQNNGVVDDSQLPKDRFSAERLKGVDSTLKIQPAKLEDSAVYLCASSRLAGMNDQGQYFGPGTRLTVT.